The clone carrying this TCR beta chain was seen only once. Its matching antigen is unknown. These data are taken from a study of cytomegalovirus exposure and HLA in healthy donors. Study conclusions and caveats: Among TCR beta chains of equal frequency, HLA-associated ones were more clonally expanded in a later analysis.

Researchers ran the PCR with 60 Vbeta and 13 Jbeta primers. This table comes from immunoSEQ multiplex PCR, and its TCRdb copy is limited to in-frame clones, with some not included. The table has some 150,000 clones, around 85% seen once. Losses at the gene ends were 2 bases for V and 3 bases for J; bases not matched to a gene: 2. There are 14 residues in the CDR3. The V gene's germline CDR1 is ENHRY and CDR2 SYGVKD. Sequenced material: PBMCs. The origin of this receptor is a woman aged 30 to 39 in good health and CMV-seronegative. This chain connects TRBV10-3 to TRBJ2-5, with TRBD1 identical over 8 bases. DNA for the CDR3: TGTGCCATCAGTGAGGCACAGGGGGAAGAGACCCAGTACTTC. It encodes CAISEAQGEETQYF.